This T cell receptor beta chain was documented in a study of blood T cell repertoires in COVID-19. Per the germline V gene, CDR1 is SGHAT and CDR2 is FQNNGV. The CDR3 is 18 amino acids. V lost 5 bases, J lost 4 bases, and 21 bases lay in between. This table comes from immunoSEQ multiplex PCR, and its TCRdb copy is limited to in-frame clones, with some not included. The sample holds under 170,000 clones, about 80% seen once. The table lists this clone with a few counts. Sequences were obtained from peripheral blood. This chain joins TRBV11-2 and TRBJ2-6; maybe TRBD1 (6 bases). The clonotype comes from a man aged 70 or older with acute or convalescent COVID-19. The DNA of the CDR3 is TGTGCCAGCAGCCAGGGACATTTGGGTGCAATGGGGGCCAACGTCCTGACTTTC. Translating gives CASSQGHLGAMGANVLTF.